The T cell receptor beta chain described here comes from a study of neurological immune-mediated disorders (dated 2019 in TCRdb). Regarding the study in general: Using UMI-based sequencing, the study compared peripheral blood TCR-beta repertoires from patients with HTLV-I-associated myelopathy (HAM/TSP), patients with multiple sclerosis, and healthy controls. The roughly 100 TCR-beta libraries covered PBMC samples along with longitudinal samples, technical triplicates, and paired sorted CD4+ and CD8+ T-cell subsets. The cohort comprised 68 subjects: about 15 HAM/TSP patients, 35 or so multiple sclerosis patients and 20 or so healthy controls. The investigation overall reported the following: TCR clonal expansion was greatest in HAM/TSP patients and smallest in MS patients, who ranked below even healthy controls. Expanded clones from different subjects shared no identical CDR3 amino acid sequences, which suggests that TCR-beta repertoires were private in all groups.

Ten or more counts support this clonotype. It lacks a known antigen. Base qualities were left out, and no much larger clone turns up one base away. cDNA was synthesized by template-switch 5'RACE using a primer with a 10-nucleotide random unique molecular identifier that tagged each TCR transcript. Each sequencing run produced over 160 million TCR-beta sequences covering 15-18 subjects. The RNeasy kit was used for extraction of total RNA. Using the KAPA Real-time Library Amplification kit, TCR-beta VDJ regions were amplified with primers for the TCR constant region and the 5'RACE anchor. A first PCR added sample indexes and Illumina adaptors, after which a second PCR increased the library yield. After purification with Ampure beads, the TCR product of roughly 650 bp was size-selected on a 2% E-gel SizeSelection system. Library quality was checked on a Bioanalyzer, concentration was measured with Qubit, and libraries were quantified with the Kapa Library Quantification kit before pooling. An Illumina HiSeq 2500 was used to sequence the libraries paired-end at 2 x 150 bp. To increase sequence diversity, roughly 24-32% phiX was spiked into each library pool. The authors processed their data as follows. The UMI-based MiGEC pipeline processed quality-filtered reads and removed over 80% of raw TCR sequences during error correction. VDJ genes were aligned to IMGT germline references, and clonotypes were defined by unique CDR3 amino acid sequence plus V-J genes. Clonal expansion, Shannon diversity, and CDR3 relatedness (CalcPairwiseDistances, ClusterSamples) were evaluated with VDJtools, and phylogenetic trees were built with CLCbio workbench. A clone was classed as expanded if it had 8 or more unique UMIs, a cutoff based on coefficient-of-variation modelling across technical triplicates. TCRdb handled the public reads itself, with Q25 trimming in fastp and clone calling in MiXCR, and kept productive beta chains. Entries that share a CDR3 protein sequence are merged under the most common genes and DNA. TCRdb's processing, not the authors', yielded these V and J calls. The sample table holds 70,000 to 95,000 distinct CDR3 sequences, of which 13% to 15% were seen once. Roughly 6.8% of the sample belongs to the ten largest clones.

Reading from cysteine to phenylalanine, the CDR3 counts 19 amino acids. The retained sequence is limited to the CDR3, 57 bases, with the frame set at the first base. Blood bank volunteers in Maryland, USA served as the healthy controls. Libraries from unsorted PBMCs were made from 2 million PBMCs kept in RNAlater at -80 degrees C until RNA extraction. Peripheral blood was subjected to Ficoll-Hypaque density gradient centrifugation to isolate PBMCs, which were then cryopreserved in liquid nitrogen. Sequenced input: PBMCs. The receptor was derived from a woman in her 50s in good health. This sequence uses TRBV21-1 and TRBJ1-1; no check of the table's D call, TRBD1, against the DNA was made. TRBV21-1 is deemed a pseudogene. The CDR3 amino acid sequence is: CASTRHRGSLLIPVLEAFF. The nucleotides read TGTGCCAGCACCCGACATAGAGGCAGTCTCTTAATCCCAGTCCTTGAGGCTTTCTTT.